The 25 T cell receptor beta chains below were found in one sample sequenced in a study of pediatric ulcerative colitis. The rectum was sampled with one to two pinch biopsies at colonoscopy. Sequencing was performed with immunoSEQ multiplex PCR; in TCRdb, only in-frame clones are kept and a portion is missing. The profile covers 36,000 or so clones, with about 80% appearing a single time and 0.65% to 0.95% taken by the ten largest. The sample comprised gut tissue. Every receptor here comes from a boy aged 5-17 years with moderate ulcerative colitis.

V and J are TRBV7-8 and TRBJ2-5; TRBD2 might be the D (5 bases). V was pared by 5 bases and J by 5 bases, with 9 bases between. Per germline, CDR1 SGHVS and CDR2 FQNEAQ. The CDR3 has 12 amino acids. CDR3 sequence: CASSTEGETQYF. The CDR3, as DNA: TGTGCCAGCAGCACAGAGGGTGAGACCCAGTACTTC.

A single count supports this clone. The chain combines TRBV5-4 with TRBJ2-1; no firm D call. This CDR3 spans 13 amino acids. Germline lookup yields CDR1 SGHNT and CDR2 YYREEE (reference sequence). The V gene lost 4 bases and the J gene lost 7 bases, with 12 bases spanning the gap. In nucleotides, the CDR3 is TGTGCCAGCAGCAAGGGTGGTCCAAATGAGCAGTTCTTC. Translation: CASSKGGPNEQFF.

This clone has more than one count but fewer than ten. The gene calls are TRBV18 and TRBJ1-2, with 9 nucleotides matching TRBD1. This CDR3 is built from 14 residues. The trim removed 4 bases at V and 6 bases at J, leaving 6 bases unmatched. CDR1 and CDR2 from the germline V gene are KGHSH and LQKENI. CDR3 protein: CASSRTGVGDGYTF. Here the CDR3 DNA reads TGTGCCAGCTCACGGACAGGGGTCGGAGATGGCTACACCTTC. The full variable domain, completed using reference TRBV18 and TRBJ1-2, is NAGVMQNPRHLVRRRGQEARLRCSPMKGHSHVYWYRQLPEEGLKFMVYLQKENIIDESGMPKERFSAEFPKEGPSILRIQQVVRGDSAAYFCASSRTGVGDGYTFGSGTRLTVV.

The table lists this clone with a count of one. J is TRBJ2-1 and V is TRBV5-1, with 7 bases aligning to TRBD2. The CDR3 has 16 amino acids. Per germline, CDR1 SGHRS and CDR2 YFSETQ. The V gene end was trimmed by 6 bases and the J gene end by 7 bases; junction bases not matched to a gene: 16. The CDR3 DNA reads as TGCGCCAGCATGCCACGTGGGGTAGCGGGCCTTAATGAGCAGTTCTTC. Translation: CASMPRGVAGLNEQFF.

This clone has a handful of counts. This sequence joins TRBV6-1 and TRBJ1-1; D gene uncertain. V lost 4 bases and J lost 6, with 9 bases in between. The CDR3 is made up of 12 amino acids. The germline CDR1 and CDR2 sequences are MNHNS and SASEGT. CDR3 amino acids: CASSARSAEAFF. The DNA for the CDR3 is TGTGCCAGCAGTGCTCGATCCGCTGAAGCTTTCTTT.

The genes are TRBV5-6 and TRBJ2-7; no firm D call. The V gene lost 3 bases and the J gene lost 0 bases, with 4 bases spanning the gap. The CDR3 has 12 residues. Germline loops: CDR1 SGHDT, CDR2 YYEEEE. CDR3 DNA: TGTGCCAGCAGCTCAGTCTCCTACGAGCAGTACTTC. Translated, it gives CASSSVSYEQYF.

This sequence joins TRBV28 and TRBJ2-1; D gene uncertain. This CDR3 spans 16 amino acids. Germline CDR1 is MDHEN and CDR2 is SYDVKM. V lost 2 bases and J lost 2, with 13 bases in between. The CDR3 DNA reads TGTGCCAGCAGTTTAGTCCAGGCCTCCCCCTACAATGAGCAGTTCTTC. Translation gives CASSLVQASPYNEQFF.

This chain connects TRBV7-6 to TRBJ2-7; a possible D gene is TRBD1 (6 bases). CDR1 is SGHVS and CDR2 is FNYEAQ in the germline V gene. Trimming removed 4 bases from V and 1 base from J, with 14 bases in between. The CDR3 length is 15 residues. The CDR3 coding sequence is TGTGCCAGCAGCTCACCGGGACACGGATCCTACGAGCAGTACTTC. Translation: CASSSPGHGSYEQYF.

The chain joins TRBV5-1 to TRBJ2-2; 10 nucleotides agree with TRBD1. The CDR3 covers 16 residues. CDR1 and CDR2 (germline): SGHRS, YFSETQ. V lost 2 bases, J lost 4 bases, and 5 bases stayed unmatched. DNA for the CDR3: TGCGCCAGCAGCTTCCAAGGGACAGGGGTCACCGGGGAGCTGTTTTTT. As protein: CASSFQGTGVTGELFF.

The chain couples TRBV30 to TRBJ1-5, with D unresolved. The V end was cut by 0 bases, the J end by 6 bases, with 9 bases between. Per the germline V gene, CDR1 is GTSNPN and CDR2 is SVGIG (reference sequence). The length of the CDR3 is 13 residues. CDR3 loop: CAWSVRDRQPQHF. CDR3 nucleotides: TGTGCCTGGAGTGTTAGGGATCGTCAGCCCCAGCATTTT.

The chain recombines TRBV6-1 with TRBJ1-5; perhaps TRBD1 as D (6 bases). Germline-derived CDR1 and CDR2 are MNHNS and SASEGT. This CDR3 region has 13 residues. V was clipped by 6 bases and J by 5 bases, with 11 bases between them. The CDR3 sequence: CASRQGLDQPQHF. The CDR3 region has the DNA TGTGCCAGCAGACAGGGATTGGATCAGCCCCAGCATTTT.

This clone was observed a few times. The chain employs TRBV9 and TRBJ1-1, with D tentatively TRBD1 (6 bases). The V end lost 3 bases, the J end lost 2 bases, and 11 bases lay between the germline ends. Germline V gene sequence: CDR1 SGDLS, CDR2 YYNGEE. The CDR3 has 14 amino acids. The CDR3: CASSGQAPNTEAFF. Here the CDR3 DNA reads TGTGCCAGCAGCGGACAGGCCCCCAACACTGAAGCTTTCTTT.

This chain joins TRBV4-1 and TRBJ2-7; TRBD2 agrees at 7 bases. The CDR3 has 16 amino acids. Germline values: CDR1 MGHRA, CDR2 YSYEKL. V lost 4 bases, J lost 2 bases, and 11 bases stayed unmatched. CDR3 protein: CASSRPEVGRAYEQYF. CDR3 bases: TGCGCCAGCAGCCGGCCGGAAGTTGGGAGGGCCTACGAGCAGTACTTC.

V gene TRBV6-1 combines with J gene TRBJ1-5; TRBD1 matches 7 bases. This CDR3 spans 14 amino acids. V shed 7 bases, J shed 4 bases, and the junction held 7 bases outside the gene matches. Germline loops: CDR1 MNHNS, CDR2 SASEGT. The CDR3 spells CASIVGGFNQPQHF. The CDR3 nucleotides read TGTGCCAGCATCGTAGGGGGCTTTAATCAGCCCCAGCATTTT.

The chain combines TRBV28 with TRBJ1-2; D unresolved. Between the trimmed V and J ends, which lost 4 bases and 8 bases, there was a span of 11 bases. The CDR3 consists of 12 residues. Germline CDR1 and CDR2: MDHEN and SYDVKM. Here the CDR3 DNA reads TGTGCCAGCAGTTACGACATGGGCGGCTACACCTTC. It is translated as CASSYDMGGYTF.

This chain's CDR3 is CASSVEAATNEKLFF. The CDR3 nucleotides read TGTGCCAGTAGTGTGGAGGCCGCAACTAATGAAAAACTGTTTTTT. The chain employs TRBV19 and TRBJ1-4, with unresolved D. This CDR3 region has 15 residues. Trimming removed 5 bases at V and 0 bases at J, with 10 bases between. CDR1 LNHDA and CDR2 SQIVND come from the germline V gene (reference sequence).

The V call is TRBV14, the J call TRBJ2-2; 10 bases are a match to TRBD2. Germline values: CDR1 SGHDN, CDR2 FVKESK. The ends lost 0 bases at V and 5 bases at J; junction bases unmatched: 9. The CDR3 runs 18 residues. For the CDR3, the DNA is TGTGCCAGCAGCCAAGACTCAGCGGGAGGGTTAGGAACCGGGGAGCTGTTTTTT. Its protein is CASSQDSAGGLGTGELFF.

By share, this clone counts as medium-sized. The rearrangement links TRBV9 to TRBJ2-7; unclear D gene. This CDR3 has 12 residues. Deletions cut 0 bases from V and 6 bases from J, with 7 bases between. Per the germline V gene, CDR1 is SGDLS and CDR2 is YYNGEE. CDR3 sequence (DNA): TGTGCCAGCAGCGTAGGTGGGCCCGAGCAGTACTTC. The encoded protein is CASSVGGPEQYF. The entire variable domain, with the rest obtained from reference TRBV9 and TRBJ2-7, is as follows: DSGVTQTPKHLITATGQRVTLRCSPRSGDLSVYWYQQSLDQGLQFLIQYYNGEERAKGNILERFSAQQFPDLHSELNLSSLELGDSALYFCASSVGGPEQYFGPGTRLTVT.

The chain uses TRBV7-2 and TRBJ2-1; D ambiguous. The germline gives CDR1 SGHTA, CDR2 FQGNSA. The V gene lost 4 bases and the J gene lost 5 bases, with 15 bases spanning the gap. CDR3 length: 15 residues. The CDR3 DNA is TGTGCCAGCAGCTATGGACCCATTGGTAACAATGAGCAGTTCTTC. Translating it yields CASSYGPIGNNEQFF. The full variable domain, completed using reference TRBV7-2 and TRBJ2-1, is GAGVSQSPSNKVTEKGKDVELRCDPISGHTALYWYRQSLGQGLEFLIYFQGNSAPDKSGLPSDRFSAERTGGSVSTLTIQRTQQEDSAVYLCASSYGPIGNNEQFFGPGTRLTVL.

This clone was counted only a few times. This chain joins TRBV5-1 and TRBJ1-2; weak D call: TRBD1 (5 bases). Deletions cut 4 bases from V and 8 bases from J, with 18 bases between. Germline V gives CDR1 SGHRS, CDR2 YFSETQ. The CDR3 spans 14 residues. CDR3 sequence (DNA): TGCGCCAGCAGCCGCGACGTGGGGGTGGAGGGCTACACCTTC. Translated, it gives CASSRDVGVEGYTF.

The genes are TRBV5-6 and TRBJ1-2; maybe TRBD1 (6 bases). CDR3 length: 16 amino acids. The germline V gene has CDR1 SGHDT and CDR2 YYEEEE. V was shortened by 0 bases and J by 0 bases, with 12 bases between the two germline ends. The CDR3 DNA follows: TGTGCCAGCAGCTTGGAGTTCGGGGGGCCTAACTATGGCTACACCTTC. Translating it yields CASSLEFGGPNYGYTF. Full variable domain (remainder filled in from reference TRBV5-6 and TRBJ1-2): DAGVTQSPTHLIKTRGQQVTLRCSPKSGHDTVSWYQQALGQGPQFIFQYYEEEERQRGNFPDRFSGHQFPNYSSELNVNALLLGDSALYLCASSLEFGGPNYGYTFGSGTRLTVV.

The chain joins TRBV6-4 to TRBJ2-2; D ambiguous. V lost 7 bases to trimming and J lost 4 bases, with 10 bases between them. The CDR3 sequence is 13 residues long. Germline loops: CDR1 MRHNA, CDR2 SNTAGT. The CDR3 DNA follows: TGTGCCAGCAAAGGAGTGCGCACCGGGGAGCTGTTTTTT. Translation: CASKGVRTGELFF.

The chain recombines TRBV7-9 with TRBJ2-7; TRBD1 matches 12 bases. This CDR3 contains 15 residues. The ends lost 5 bases at V and 6 bases at J; junction bases unmatched: 8. Germline CDR1 is SEHNR and CDR2 is FQNEAQ (reference sequence). CDR3 sequence reads: CASSPWGQGAGEQYF. The CDR3 region has the DNA TGTGCCAGCAGCCCATGGGGACAGGGGGCGGGCGAGCAGTACTTC.

The rearrangement uses TRBV30 and TRBJ1-3; tentatively, D is TRBD1 (6 bases). Germline V gene sequence: CDR1 GTSNPN, CDR2 SVGIG (reference sequence). The CDR3 length is 15 residues. Trimming removed 2 bases at V and 4 bases at J, with 15 bases between. CDR3 protein: CAWSRLGAAGNTIYF. The CDR3 region has the DNA TGTGCCTGGAGTCGGCTGGGGGCAGCGGGAAACACCATATATTTT.

The chain recombines TRBV7-2 with TRBJ2-7, with TRBD1 matching 10 bases. Germline V gene lookup returns CDR1 SGHTA and CDR2 FQGNSA. With 1 base clipped from V and 4 bases from J, the junction kept 7 bases outside the gene matches. The CDR3 totals 16 residues. The CDR3 loop is CASSLVGDRGQYEQYF. As DNA, the CDR3 is TGTGCCAGCAGCTTAGTGGGAGACAGGGGGCAATACGAGCAGTACTTC.